The source of this T cell receptor beta chain is a study of cytomegalovirus exposure and HLA in healthy donors. Findings of the study overall: V- and J-gene trimming in TCR beta was tied to a missense DCLRE1C variant by an analysis performed later.

About this clone itself: The antigen remains unidentified.

The PCR made use of 60 Vbeta and 13 Jbeta primers. The repertoire was sequenced with immunoSEQ multiplex PCR; TCRdb's copy has only in-frame clones and lacks some. The table has some 150,000 clones, 60% to 85% seen once. J gave up 1 base and V 1 base, and 5 bases lay outside the gene matches. Germline V gene data show CDR1 as SGHDN and CDR2 as FVKESK. The CDR3 has 17 residues. This TCR was recovered from a woman aged 35 to 49 in good health and CMV-seronegative. The chain has TRBV14 and TRBJ2-2; 8 nucleotides line up with TRBD1. The material sequenced was PBMCs. The CDR3 region is CASSQVGGTGNTGELFF. As DNA, the CDR3 is TGTGCCAGCAGCCAAGTTGGCGGGACAGGGAACACCGGGGAGCTGTTTTTT.